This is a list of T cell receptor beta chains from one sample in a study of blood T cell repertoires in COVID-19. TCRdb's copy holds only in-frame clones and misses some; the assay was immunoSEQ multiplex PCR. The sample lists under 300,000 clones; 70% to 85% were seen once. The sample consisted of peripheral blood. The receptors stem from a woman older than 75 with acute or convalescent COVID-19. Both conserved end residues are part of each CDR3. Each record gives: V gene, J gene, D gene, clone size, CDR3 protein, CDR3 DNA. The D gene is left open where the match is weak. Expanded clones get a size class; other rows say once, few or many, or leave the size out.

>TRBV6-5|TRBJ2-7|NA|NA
CASRSQVGIAYEQYF
TGTGCCAGCAGGTCACAGGTTGGTATCGCCTACGAGCAGTACTTC
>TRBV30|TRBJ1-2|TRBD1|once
CAWSSGGYYGYTF
TGTGCCTGGAGTTCAGGGGGCTACTATGGCTACACCTTC
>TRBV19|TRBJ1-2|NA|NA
CASSIGQYGYTF
TGTGCCAGTAGTATCGGACAGTATGGCTACACCTTC
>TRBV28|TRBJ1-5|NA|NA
CASSPQGPYSNQPQHF
TGTGCCAGCAGCCCACAGGGACCGTATAGCAATCAGCCCCAGCATTTT
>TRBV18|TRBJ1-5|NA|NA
CASSPLGGNQPQHF
TGTGCCAGCTCACCACTGGGGGGGAATCAGCCCCAGCATTTT
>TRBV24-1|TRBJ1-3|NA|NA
CATTDSSGNTIYF
TGTGCCACCACTGACAGCTCTGGAAACACCATATATTTT
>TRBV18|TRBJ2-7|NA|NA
CASSESTGAYEQYF
TGTGCCAGCTCGGAAAGCACCGGGGCCTACGAGCAGTACTTC
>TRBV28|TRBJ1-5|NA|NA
CASSLRQDNQPQHF
TGTGCCAGCAGTCTCCGACAGGACAATCAGCCCCAGCATTTT
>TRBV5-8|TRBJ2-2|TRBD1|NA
CASSLYRTGVDTGELFF
TGTGCCAGCAGCTTATACCGGACAGGGGTGGACACCGGGGAGCTGTTTTTT
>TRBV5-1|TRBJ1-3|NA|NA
CASSLQGGSGNTIYF
TGCGCCAGCAGCTTGCAGGGAGGTTCTGGAAACACCATATATTTT
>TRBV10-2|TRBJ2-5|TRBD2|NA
CASSSPSGGAFQTQYF
TGCGCCAGCAGTAGTCCTAGCGGGGGGGCCTTCCAGACCCAGTACTTC
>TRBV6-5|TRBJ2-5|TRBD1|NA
CASRWTGQQETQYF
TGTGCCAGCAGATGGACAGGGCAGCAAGAGACCCAGTACTTC
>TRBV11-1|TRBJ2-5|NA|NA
CASSARLGQETQYF
TGTGCCAGCAGCGCCCGGCTAGGCCAAGAGACCCAGTACTTC
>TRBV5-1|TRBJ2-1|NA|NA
CASSSGHTPYNEQFF
TGCGCCAGCAGCTCTGGACACACCCCCTACAATGAGCAGTTCTTC
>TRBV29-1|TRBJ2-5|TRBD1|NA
CSAMGVTGQETQYF
TGCAGCGCCATGGGCGTGACAGGGCAAGAGACCCAGTACTTC
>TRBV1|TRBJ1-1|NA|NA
CTSSSRTGLNTEAFF
TGCACCAGCAGCTCCCGGACAGGGCTGAACACTGAAGCTTTCTTT
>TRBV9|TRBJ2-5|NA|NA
CASSVYGGVIETQYF
TGTGCCAGCAGCGTATACGGGGGAGTTATAGAGACCCAGTACTTC
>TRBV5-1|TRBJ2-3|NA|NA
CASRRGGFPDTQYF
TGCGCCAGCAGACGCGGAGGGTTCCCAGATACGCAGTATTTT
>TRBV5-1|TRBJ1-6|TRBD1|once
CASSLRTGVGSPLHF
TGCGCCAGCAGCCTGCGGACAGGGGTAGGGTCACCCCTCCACTTT
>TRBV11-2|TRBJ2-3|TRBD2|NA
CASSLDSSGGRDTQYF
TGTGCCAGCAGCTTAGATAGTAGCGGGGGGAGAGATACGCAGTATTTT
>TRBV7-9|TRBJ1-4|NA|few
CASSLAASEKLFF
TGTGCCAGCAGCTTAGCGGCCAGTGAAAAACTGTTTTTT
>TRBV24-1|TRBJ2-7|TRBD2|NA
CATGEGTPNEQYF
TGTGCCACCGGGGAGGGGACTCCCAACGAGCAGTACTTC
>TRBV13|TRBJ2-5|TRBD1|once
CASSLTRGNQETQYF
TGTGCCAGCAGCTTAACCAGGGGGAATCAAGAGACCCAGTACTTC
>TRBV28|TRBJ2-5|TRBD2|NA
CASSPGGAIKTQYF
TGTGCCAGCAGCCCCGGGGGGGCAATAAAGACCCAGTACTTC
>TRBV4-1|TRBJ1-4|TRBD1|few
CASSLTGGGWGEKLFF
TGCGCCAGCAGCCTCACAGGGGGGGGCTGGGGGGAAAAACTGTTTTTT